These 25 T cell receptor beta chains share one sample of origin, sequenced in a study of patients and donors after allogeneic stem cell transplantation. TCRdb reanalysed the RT-PCR reads using MiXCR and keeps one entry per CDR3 protein. The data contain 900,000 to 1,000,000 distinct CDR3 sequences, more than 15% of them seen just once; the ten biggest clones take up around 5.5%. Specimen: blood, either unsorted or a sorted T cell fraction (not recorded which). All receptors come from a human donor who was either an allogeneic HSCT recipient or a stem cell or donor lymphocyte infusion donor (not recorded which). It is not recorded whose cells these are; they may come from a transplant donor.

The chain has TRBV7-9 and TRBJ1-2; D gene ambiguous. CDR1 SEHNR and CDR2 FQNEAQ come from the germline V gene (reference sequence). This CDR3 contains 12 residues. Deletions cut 2 bases from V and 7 bases from J, with 8 bases between. CDR3 protein: CASSLRAVGYTF. The CDR3 nucleotides read TGTGCCAGCAGCTTACGAGCGGTTGGCTACACCTTC.

In this sample, this clonotype turned up a few times. The chain joins TRBV20-1 to TRBJ1-1, with unresolved D. The CDR3 extends over 15 amino acids. The V end lost 6 bases, the J end lost 4 bases, and 21 bases lay between the germline ends. Looked up from germline, CDR1 is DFQATT and CDR2 is SNEGSKA (reference sequence). CDR3 coding DNA: TGCAGTGCCATCGACGAGGAAACTGGGCGCACTGAAGCTTTCTTT. Protein: CSAIDEETGRTEAFF.

There are a few counts of this clonotype. The chain uses TRBV12-3 or TRBV12-4 and TRBJ1-6, with unresolved D. This CDR3 region has 12 residues. Trimming removed 7 bases from V and 7 bases from J, with 8 bases in between. In DNA, the CDR3 is TGTGCCAGCACTTTGGGGAATTCACCCCTCCACTTT. Protein product: CASTLGNSPLHF.

The chain combines TRBV11-2 with TRBJ2-5, with 9 bases identical to TRBD2. V lost 5 bases, J lost 4 bases, and 17 bases stayed unmatched. The CDR3 totals 18 residues. CDR1 is SGHAT, CDR2 FQNNGV, per germline. As DNA, the CDR3 is TGTGCCAGCAGCAACTCCGGGACTAGCTTTTTTATTGGAGAGACCCAGTACTTC. Protein: CASSNSGTSFFIGETQYF.

This clonotype was observed a handful of times. This chain links TRBV20-1 with TRBJ2-7; 11 bases agree with TRBD1. CDR3 length equals 14 residues. Trimming took 7 bases from V and 7 from J; bases not matched to a gene: 12. The V gene's germline CDR1 is DFQATT and CDR2 SNEGSKA (reference sequence). CDR3 bases: TGCAGTGGCATAATCCGGGACAGGGGGGGAGAGCAGTACTTC. Protein: CSGIIRDRGGEQYF.

This clonotype was seen repeatedly, ten times or more. The chain uses TRBV5-1 and TRBJ2-1; a possible D gene is TRBD2 (7 bases). This CDR3 comprises 15 residues. CDR1 and CDR2 from the germline V gene are SGHRS and YFSETQ. V lost 4 bases and J 6 bases, leaving 17 bases between the germline ends. The CDR3 DNA reads TGCGCCAGCAGCCTTTCAAAGGGGGGGGGCAATGAGCAGTTCTTC. Protein: CASSLSKGGGNEQFF.

This clonotype was counted only a few times. The V gene is TRBV7-9, the J gene TRBJ2-1; 9 bases align to TRBD2. Trimming removed 5 bases from V and 10 bases from J; junction bases left unmatched: 12. The CDR3 is 15 residues long. The germline V gene encodes CDR1 SEHNR and CDR2 FQNEAQ (reference sequence). The CDR3 bases are TGTGCCAGCAGCCCGAACGGGTTGGCGGGAGGGGAGCAGTTCTTC. Translating gives CASSPNGLAGGEQFF.

This clonotype was picked up a small number of times. The V and J genes are TRBV12-3 or TRBV12-4 and TRBJ1-2, with D perhaps TRBD1 (6 bases). V lost 6 bases and J 7 bases, leaving 15 bases between the germline ends. The CDR3 totals 13 residues. For the CDR3, the DNA is TGTGCCAGCAGCCCAGGGGCCAGGGGTGGCTACACCTTC. It translates to CASSPGARGGYTF.

The rearrangement uses TRBV20-1 and TRBJ1-1; D may be TRBD1 (6 bases). The germline CDR1 and CDR2 sequences are DFQATT and SNEGSKA (reference sequence). V was pared by 6 bases and J by 8 bases, with 13 bases between. The CDR3 is 11 amino acids. The CDR3 bases are TGCAGTGCCCCGGGGGGCACCGAAGCTTTCTTT. Encoded protein: CSAPGGTEAFF.

This clonotype was recorded only once. This chain uses TRBV4-1 with TRBJ2-3; 8 positions agree with TRBD2. The CDR3 has 16 amino acids. V lost 0 bases and J lost 8; bases outside the gene matches: 10. Germline assignment: CDR1 MGHRA and CDR2 YSYEKL. In DNA form, the CDR3 reads TGCGCCAGCAGCCAAGATTTCGCGCGGGGGGTAGGTACGCAGTATTTT. It encodes CASSQDFARGVGTQYF.

The J gene is TRBJ1-5, the V gene TRBV28; the D is unclear. CDR3 length equals 14 residues. The germline gives CDR1 MDHEN, CDR2 SYDVKM. With 1 base removed from V and 9 bases from J, the gap between germline ends came to 13 bases. This CDR3 is CASSLYGSIWPQHF. CDR3 bases: TGTGCCAGCAGTTTATACGGGAGCATTTGGCCCCAGCATTTT.

This clonotype was counted many times. This chain joins TRBV12-3 or TRBV12-4 and TRBJ2-2; 11 nucleotides line up with TRBD1. Unmatched junction bases numbered 3, after V lost 5 bases and J lost 4 bases. The CDR3 loop spans 15 amino acids. The CDR3 sequence: CASSQDRGPTGELFF. CDR3 sequence (DNA): TGTGCCAGCAGTCAGGACAGGGGGCCCACCGGGGAGCTGTTTTTT.

This clonotype appeared a few times. The chain is built from TRBV18 and TRBJ2-3; D remains ambiguous. This CDR3 comprises 14 residues. From germline, CDR1 is KGHSH and CDR2 LQKENI. V lost 3 bases and J lost 3, with 10 bases in between. CDR3 region: CASSPSYGTDTQYF. Written as DNA, the CDR3 is TGTGCCAGCTCACCCTCCTACGGGACAGATACGCAGTATTTT.

This clonotype was found a few times. This chain links TRBV20-1 with TRBJ2-7, with 7 bases aligning to TRBD2. Germline CDR1 is DFQATT and CDR2 is SNEGSKA (reference sequence). J gave up 3 bases and V 3 bases, and 8 bases lay outside the gene matches. The length of the CDR3 is 14 residues. DNA of the CDR3: TGCAGTGCTAGTTCAGCGGGATCCATCTACGAGCAGTACTTC. It is translated as CSASSAGSIYEQYF.

This clonotype was observed a few times. The chain recombines TRBV5-1 with TRBJ2-7, with D perhaps TRBD2 (5 bases). There are 14 residues in the CDR3. Trimming pared 3 bases from V and 2 bases from J, leaving 12 bases between. Germline V lookup: CDR1 SGHRS, CDR2 YFSETQ. The CDR3 nucleotides are TGCGCCAGCAGCTCCGGACTGATTACCTACGAGCAGTACTTC. Protein sequence: CASSSGLITYEQYF. The complete variable domain, with remaining parts taken from reference TRBV5-1 and TRBJ2-7, reads KAGVTQTPRYLIKTRGQQVTLSCSPISGHRSVSWYQQTPGQGLQFLFEYFSETQRNKGNFPGRFSGRQFSNSRSEMNVSTLELGDSALYLCASSSGLITYEQYFGPGTRLTVT.

V is TRBV6-2 or TRBV6-3 and J is TRBJ1-1; perhaps TRBD1 as D (6 bases). V was clipped by 5 bases and J by 4 bases, with 11 bases between them. The CDR3 spans 13 residues. Germline assignment: CDR1 MNHEY and CDR2 SVGEGT. As DNA, the CDR3 is TGTGCCAGCAGTCCAGGACAGCGCACTGAAGCTTTCTTT. Protein: CASSPGQRTEAFF.

A few counts support this clonotype. The rearrangement uses TRBV11-1 and TRBJ2-3; D is ambiguous. The CDR3 covers 14 residues. The germline V and J ends were trimmed by 8 bases and 1 base, with 13 bases remaining between them. Germline V gene data show CDR1 as SGHAT and CDR2 as FQDESV (reference sequence). CDR3 coding DNA: TGTGCCAGCCGAGACCAGCCGGGCACAGATACGCAGTATTTT. This codes for CASRDQPGTDTQYF.

The gene calls are TRBV20-1 and TRBJ2-1, with a tentative D call TRBD1 (7 bases). Germline V gene lookup returns CDR1 DFQATT and CDR2 SNEGSKA (reference sequence). The CDR3 has 17 amino acids. The germline V and J ends were trimmed by 1 base and 0 bases, with 16 bases remaining between them. In nucleotides, the CDR3 is TGCAGTGCTAGAGGCGGGGACAGCCGTAGCTCCTACAATGAGCAGTTCTTC. It translates to CSARGGDSRSSYNEQFF.

V and J are TRBV20-1 and TRBJ2-3; 8 nucleotides agree with TRBD2. Losses at the gene ends were 6 bases for V and 5 bases for J; bases not matched to a gene: 13. The CDR3 has 15 residues. Per the germline V gene, CDR1 is DFQATT and CDR2 is SNEGSKA (reference sequence). CDR3 in amino acids: CSARWAGGPLDTQYF. Written as DNA, the CDR3 is TGCAGTGCCCGCTGGGCGGGGGGCCCTCTAGATACGCAGTATTTT.

This sequence joins TRBV7-2 and TRBJ2-7, with D hard to call. CDR1 is SGHTA, CDR2 FQGNSA, per germline. The CDR3 is 14 residues long. Trimming shortened V by 5 bases and J by 2 bases, and 13 bases separated the two germline ends. The CDR3 DNA sequence: TGTGCCAGCAGCGCCGGAATCGCACCCTACGAGCAGTACTTC. Protein sequence: CASSAGIAPYEQYF.

A single count supports this clonotype. V and J are TRBV7-2 and TRBJ2-7; D uncertain. Trimming removed 6 bases at V and 2 bases at J, with 11 bases between. CDR3 size: 13 residues. CDR1 is SGHTA, CDR2 FQGNSA, per germline. CDR3: CASRSLGAYEQYF. The CDR3 DNA is TGTGCCAGCAGATCCCTCGGAGCCTACGAGCAGTACTTC.

The chain couples TRBV29-1 to TRBJ2-1; 7 bases line up with TRBD2. Germline V gives CDR1 SQVTM, CDR2 ANQGSEA. V gave up 4 bases and J gave up 12 bases; unmatched junction bases: 6. This CDR3 spans 11 amino acids. The CDR3 is CSVAPRGWQFF. Here the CDR3 DNA reads TGCAGCGTTGCACCGCGGGGGTGGCAGTTCTTC.

This clonotype was seen only a few times. The chain employs TRBV9 and TRBJ2-4, with D unresolved. The V and J ends lost 4 bases and 5 bases respectively, with 16 bases between them. Germline CDR1 SGDLS, CDR2 YYNGEE. The CDR3 runs to 15 residues. The CDR3, as DNA: TGTGCCAGCAGCAATCTCCTTGGACGGGAAAACATTCAGTACTTC. This codes for CASSNLLGRENIQYF.

This clonotype has more than one count but fewer than ten. The chain uses TRBV20-1 and TRBJ2-3; D call uncertain. With 1 base removed from V and 1 base from J, the gap between germline ends came to 6 bases. This CDR3 is 13 amino acids long. CDR1 DFQATT and CDR2 SNEGSKA come from the germline V gene (reference sequence). CDR3 region: CSARADGTDTQYF. The CDR3 bases are TGCAGTGCTAGAGCTGATGGCACAGATACGCAGTATTTT.

The table lists this clonotype with a count of one. The junction shows a germline mismatch at one end, possibly a read error. The chain combines TRBV14 with TRBJ2-3; unclear D gene. The CDR3 totals 16 residues. Germline V CDR1 and CDR2: SGHDN, FVKESK. The CDR3 nucleotides read TGTGCTAGCAGCCAAGATCGGGCGCGAAGTAGGGATACGCAGTATTTT. It codes for CASSQDRARSRDTQYF.